This is a list of T cell receptor beta chains from one sample in a study of ipilimumab plus nivolumab after autologous stem cell transplantation. Produced via immunoSEQ multiplex PCR; TCRdb's table is partial and in-frame only. The table lists around 2,000 clones, about 73% of them singletons. This material consisted of PBMCs, taken in a trial of ipilimumab plus nivolumab as post-transplant consolidation. These receptors came from a male donor with multiple myeloma. Both conserved end residues are part of each CDR3. D genes are given only for firm matches. A clone size is listed for some rows: how often the clone was seen (once, few, many), or a class if it is expanded.

CDR3aa,CDR3nt,abundance,j_gene,len,d_gene,v_gene
CASSFDTRGTEAFF,TGTGCCAGCAGCTTCGACACGAGGGGCACTGAAGCTTTCTTT,-,TRBJ1-1,14,-,TRBV7-9
CASSEASGVHQPQHF,TGTGCCAGCAGTGAAGCTTCGGGGGTACATCAGCCCCAGCATTTT,-,TRBJ1-5,15,-,TRBV6-1
CASSPMALAGQETQYF,TGTGCCAGCTCACCAATGGCACTAGCGGGACAAGAGACCCAGTACTTC,once,TRBJ2-5,16,TRBD2,TRBV18
CASSLGSTDTQYF,TGTGCCAGCAGCTTGGGGTCGACAGATACGCAGTATTTT,-,TRBJ2-3,13,-,TRBV5-6
CASSFVGWASRGSEEPGYEQYF,TGTGCCAGCAGTTTTGTGGGGTGGGCGAGCCGAGGGTCAGAGGAACCGGGCTACGAGCAGTACTTC,-,TRBJ2-7,22,-,TRBV28
CASSRTGPQYNEQFF,TGTGCCAGCAGCCGGACAGGGCCGCAGTACAATGAGCAGTTCTTC,-,TRBJ2-1,15,TRBD1,TRBV7-2
CASSYIVGELFF,TGTGCCAGCAGTTATATAGTCGGGGAGCTGTTTTTT,-,TRBJ2-2,12,-,TRBV6-5
CAGSPEGGQPQHF,TGTGCCGGCTCTCCGGAGGGGGGACAGCCCCAGCATTTT,once,TRBJ1-5,13,-,TRBV18
CASSKGLTGKPISYEQYF,TGTGCCAGCAGCAAAGGCTTAACAGGGAAACCCATCTCCTACGAGCAGTACTTC,-,TRBJ2-7,18,-,TRBV21-1
CASSFSGRYTGELFF,TGTGCCAGCAGCTTTAGCGGGAGGTACACCGGGGAGCTGTTTTTT,-,TRBJ2-2,15,TRBD2,TRBV5-4
CATGRDRTNSPLHF,TGTGCCACCGGCCGGGACCGCACTAATTCACCCCTCCACTTT,-,TRBJ1-6,14,-,TRBV28
CASSISDSGVSGQPQHF,TGTGCCAGTAGTATAAGTGATTCGGGGGTCTCGGGTCAGCCCCAGCATTTT,-,TRBJ1-5,17,-,TRBV19
CASRFLKTGAGGEKLFF,TGTGCAAGTCGCTTCCTAAAAACAGGGGCGGGCGGCGAAAAACTGTTTTTT,-,TRBJ1-4,17,-,TRBV12-2
CASSRTSANYNEQFF,TGTGCCAGCAGCCGGACTAGCGCCAACTACAATGAGCAGTTCTTC,-,TRBJ2-1,15,TRBD2,TRBV5-4
CASSLQSLSLAGKAQYF,TGCGCCAGCAGCTTGCAATCCCTTTCACTAGCGGGAAAGGCCCAGTACTTC,-,TRBJ2-5,17,TRBD2,TRBV5-1
CASSRTSGRGEQYF,TGTGCCAGCAGCCGGACTAGCGGGAGGGGCGAGCAGTACTTC,-,TRBJ2-7,14,TRBD2,TRBV28
CASSREAGVLSYNEQFF,TGTGCCAGCTCACGAGAGGCGGGAGTCCTCTCCTACAATGAGCAGTTCTTC,-,TRBJ2-1,17,TRBD2,TRBV18
CASRAADYYEQYF,TGCGCCAGCAGGGCAGCAGACTACTACGAGCAGTACTTC,-,TRBJ2-7,13,-,TRBV10-2
CASSQSNMGLTTGELFF,TGCGCCAGCAGCCAATCAAACATGGGACTAACAACCGGGGAGCTGTTTTTT,-,TRBJ2-2,17,TRBD2,TRBV4-1
CASSLRGGQSNQPQHF,TGTGCCAGCAGTTTAAGGGGGGGACAAAGCAATCAGCCCCAGCATTTT,-,TRBJ1-5,16,-,TRBV28
CASSSGATNEKLFF,TGTGCCAGCAGCTCAGGGGCAACTAATGAAAAACTGTTTTTT,-,TRBJ1-4,14,-,TRBV5-5
CASSLFPPAGEVTETQYF,TGTGCCAGCAGTTTATTCCCTCCGGCGGGAGAGGTTACAGAGACCCAGTACTTC,-,TRBJ2-5,18,TRBD2,TRBV27
CASSPTDSNQPQHF,TGTGCCAGCAGCCCCACAGATAGCAATCAGCCCCAGCATTTT,once,TRBJ1-5,14,-,TRBV5-4
CASSQGGTGIFYGYTF,TGTGCCAGCAGTCAAGGCGGGACAGGTATTTTCTATGGCTACACCTTC,-,TRBJ1-2,16,TRBD1,TRBV6-1
CATSAGRGYTDTQYF,TGTGCCACCAGCGCCGGGCGGGGTTACACAGATACGCAGTATTTT,-,TRBJ2-3,15,-,TRBV10-3
CAWGNWDSYSGNTIYF,TGTGCCTGGGGGAACTGGGACTCTTACTCTGGAAACACCATATATTTT,-,TRBJ1-3,16,-,TRBV30
CASSRGRLYNEQFF,TGTGCCAGCAGCCGGGGACGGCTTTACAATGAGCAGTTCTTC,-,TRBJ2-1,14,-,TRBV7-2
CASSNLRDRSYEQYF,TGTGCCAGCAGCAACTTGAGGGACAGGTCCTACGAGCAGTACTTC,few,TRBJ2-7,15,-,TRBV21-1
CASSSRGEGETQYF,TGTGCCAGCAGCTCAAGGGGGGAGGGGGAGACCCAGTACTTC,-,TRBJ2-5,14,-,TRBV7-2